This is a list of T cell receptor beta chains from one sample in a study of blood T cell repertoires in COVID-19. The table came from immunoSEQ multiplex PCR; TCRdb's copy has only in-frame clones and leaves some out. This table has about 230,000 clones, approximately 84% appearing once. The material sequenced was peripheral blood. These TCRs come from a man in his forties with acute or convalescent COVID-19. Both conserved end residues are part of each CDR3. D genes are given only for firm matches. Some rows have no size entry. The others give once, few or many, or a class for an expanded clone.

j_call,v_call,d_call,clone_size,cdr3_aa,cdr3_nt
TRBJ1-1,TRBV2,TRBD1,-,CASNRGQTEAFF,TGTGCCAGTAACAGGGGGCAGACTGAAGCTTTCTTT
TRBJ1-6,TRBV5-4,-,-,CASSLATDNSPLHF,TGTGCCAGCAGCTTGGCGACAGATAATTCACCCCTCCACTTT
TRBJ2-7,TRBV2,-,-,CASRGDSDYEQYF,TGTGCCAGCAGGGGGGACTCAGACTACGAGCAGTACTTC
TRBJ1-3,TRBV5-1,-,-,CASTTGQPKGNTIYF,TGCGCCAGCACCACCGGACAGCCTAAGGGAAACACCATATATTTT
TRBJ1-2,TRBV7-9,-,-,CASSLGGIPYGYTF,TGTGCCAGCAGCTTAGGAGGGATCCCCTATGGCTACACCTTC
TRBJ2-5,TRBV29-1,-,-,CSVERVSGGETQYF,TGCAGCGTTGAGCGGGTTAGCGGTGGGGAGACCCAGTACTTC
TRBJ1-1,TRBV28,TRBD1,-,CASSFSAGGGNTEAFF,TGTGCCAGCAGTTTTTCGGCAGGGGGAGGGAACACTGAAGCTTTCTTT
TRBJ2-1,TRBV28,TRBD2,once,CASSLVGLAGNEQFF,TGTGCCAGCAGTTTAGTAGGACTAGCGGGGAATGAGCAGTTCTTC
TRBJ2-7,TRBV7-9,TRBD1,-,CASSLTGAEQYF,TGTGCCAGCAGCCTCACAGGGGCTGAGCAGTACTTC
TRBJ2-1,TRBV30,TRBD1,-,CAWQGANEQFF,TGTGCCTGGCAGGGGGCCAATGAGCAGTTCTTC
TRBJ1-2,TRBV18,TRBD1,-,CASSPLGTDYGYTF,TGTGCCAGCTCACCATTAGGGACAGATTATGGCTACACCTTC
TRBJ1-1,TRBV9,-,-,CASSVSGQPNTEAFF,TGTGCCAGCAGCGTTTCAGGGCAACCGAACACTGAAGCTTTCTTT
TRBJ1-2,TRBV12-3/TRBV12-4,-,-,CASSFTGSDGYTF,TGTGCCAGCAGTTTTACAGGGTCGGATGGCTACACCTTC
TRBJ2-1,TRBV3-1/TRBV3-2,-,-,CASGRGNEQFF,TGTGCCTCCGGAAGGGGGAATGAGCAGTTCTTC
TRBJ2-1,TRBV29-1,-,-,CSVDPSGAEQFF,TGCAGCGTTGATCCCTCAGGGGCTGAGCAGTTCTTC
TRBJ2-2,TRBV10-3,-,once,CAIRGGWGPGPNTGELFF,TGTGCCATCAGGGGGGGGTGGGGGCCGGGCCCCAACACCGGGGAGCTGTTTTTT
TRBJ2-3,TRBV9,TRBD2,-,CASSVTSGGAGPDTQYF,TGTGCCAGCAGCGTAACTAGCGGGGGGGCCGGCCCAGATACGCAGTATTTT
TRBJ2-2,TRBV7-6,-,few,CASSPSLLRGGELFF,TGTGCCAGCAGCCCCTCCCTACTGAGGGGGGGAGAGCTGTTTTTT
TRBJ1-5,TRBV29-1,TRBD1,once,CSVLSRSGQGQPQHF,TGCAGCGTCCTCTCCAGGTCGGGACAGGGGCAGCCCCAGCATTTT
TRBJ1-4,TRBV3-1/TRBV3-2,-,-,CASSQASREKLFF,TGTGCCAGCAGCCAAGCCTCGAGGGAAAAACTGTTTTTT